This T cell receptor beta chain is drawn from a study of shared clonotypes between healthy human individuals. The study's findings and limits: Estimated richness was generally greater in naive than memory subsets.

Profiled with immunoSEQ multiplex PCR; TCRdb holds only in-frame clones, not every one. This sample has 550,000 to 800,000 clones, with around 90% found just once. A word on this clone: Its antigen is not identified. Other DNA sequences of this sample code for an identical CDR3.

V was shortened by 0 bases and J by 5 bases, with 4 bases between the two germline ends. Looked up from germline, CDR1 is SGHNT and CDR2 is YYREEE (reference sequence). This CDR3 has 12 amino acids. The sequencing input was memory CD8+ T cells from PBMCs. Subset given: CD45RO+ cells pooled with CCR7-negative TemRA cells. The chain employs TRBV5-4 and TRBJ2-3; no clear D gene. This clonotype originated in a young man in good health. Some clones in this sample may be carry-over from other donors' samples. As DNA, the CDR3 is TGTGCCAGCAGCTTGGGGGGAGATACGCAGTATTTT. Translation: CASSLGGDTQYF. The variable domain in full, completed from reference TRBV5-4 and TRBJ2-3, reads ETGVTQSPTHLIKTRGQQVTLRCSSQSGHNTVSWYQQALGQGPQFIFQYYREEENGRGNFPPRFSGLQFPNYSSELNVNALELDDSALYLCASSLGGDTQYFGPGTRLTVL.